These 26 T cell receptor beta chains were sequenced from one sample in a study of blood T cell repertoires in COVID-19. Using immunoSEQ multiplex PCR, the repertoire was profiled, and TCRdb retains in-frame clones only, with some absent. The table has 250,000 to 350,000 clones, 85% to 90% seen once. Sequences were obtained from peripheral blood. The source is a woman aged 45 to 65 with COVID-19, enrolled during active disease.

The chain has TRBV21-1 and TRBJ2-7; the table assigns TRBD1, which was not confirmed against the DNA. TRBV21-1 is assigned pseudogene status. This CDR3 comprises 13 residues. The DNA for the CDR3 is TGTGCCAGCACCCCGAGGGGGCGATACGAGCAGTACTTC. Translation: CASTPRGRYEQYF.

V usage is TRBV12-5 and J usage is TRBJ2-3; 7 nucleotides match TRBD2. The CDR3 is made up of 13 amino acids. CDR1 LGHNT and CDR2 FRNRAP come from the germline V gene. V shed 7 bases, J shed 3 bases, and the junction held 4 bases outside the gene matches. CDR3 protein: CASEERGTDTQYF. The CDR3 nucleotides read TGTGCTAGTGAGGAGCGGGGAACAGATACGCAGTATTTT. Variable domain in full (rest from reference TRBV12-5 and TRBJ2-3): DARVTQTPRHKVTEMGQEVTMRCQPILGHNTVFWYRQTMMQGLELLAYFRNRAPLDDSGMPKDRFSAEMPDATLATLKIQPSEPRDSAVYFCASEERGTDTQYFGPGTRLTVL.

This clone was seen just once. V and J are TRBV30 and TRBJ2-1, with D uncertain. V was pared by 3 bases and J by 3 bases, with 12 bases between. This CDR3 has 14 residues. Germline V gene lookup returns CDR1 GTSNPN and CDR2 SVGIG (reference sequence). CDR3 coding DNA: TGTGCCTGGAGAGATCGCGTTCACTACAATGAGCAGTTCTTC. Translation gives CAWRDRVHYNEQFF. The whole variable domain, remainder taken from reference TRBV30 and TRBJ2-1, is SQTIHQWPATLVQPVGSPLSLECTVEGTSNPNLYWYRQAAGRGLQLLFYSVGIGQISSEVPQNLSASRPQDRQFILSSKKLLLSDSGFYLCAWRDRVHYNEQFFGPGTRLTVL.

The CDR3 loop reads CASTLGGSSYNEQFF. In DNA, the CDR3 is TGTGCCAGCACCCTCGGTGGTAGCTCCTACAATGAGCAGTTCTTC. This chain links TRBV7-9 with TRBJ2-1; D gene ambiguous. The CDR3 length is 15 residues. Germline-derived CDR1 and CDR2 are SEHNR and FQNEAQ (reference sequence). V was clipped by 7 bases and J by 0 bases, with 13 bases between them.

This clone turned up a few times. The chain links TRBV5-6 to TRBJ1-1, with TRBD1 matching 8 bases. The CDR3 length is 14 residues. Looked up from germline, CDR1 is SGHDT and CDR2 is YYEEEE. J was trimmed by 11 bases and V by 4 bases; bases with no gene match: 13. This CDR3 is CASSPGGVVVQAFF. The CDR3 region has the DNA TGTGCCAGCAGCCCAGGGGGCGTAGTGGTTCAGGCTTTCTTT.

CDR3 DNA sequence: TGTGCCAGTAGTGTTACAGGGTTTGGCTACACCTTC. Protein: CASSVTGFGYTF. This rearrangement joins TRBV19 to TRBJ1-2, with D tentatively TRBD1 (6 bases). Germline V gene data show CDR1 as LNHDA and CDR2 as SQIVND (reference sequence). V lost 5 bases and J lost 7, with 11 bases in between. The CDR3 length is 12 residues.

The chain employs TRBV12-2 and TRBJ2-1; the DNA was not used to check the table's D call, TRBD2. TRBV12-2 is termed a pseudogene. The CDR3 is made up of 16 amino acids. The CDR3 DNA sequence: TGTGCAAGTCGCTTATCCCGACTAGCGGGAGTTGATGAGCAGTTCTTC. It is translated as CASRLSRLAGVDEQFF.

V usage is TRBV7-3 and J usage is TRBJ2-6; 10 nucleotides align to TRBD1. The CDR3 contains 17 residues. V lost 5 bases and J lost 4; bases outside the gene matches: 8. Germline V gene data show CDR1 as SGHTA and CDR2 as FQGTGA. CDR3 region: CASSRQGAASGANVLTF. CDR3 sequence (DNA): TGTGCCAGCAGCCGACAGGGGGCAGCGTCCGGGGCCAACGTCCTGACTTTC.

The chain recombines TRBV19 with TRBJ2-7, with 10 bases that match TRBD1. Unmatched junction bases numbered 5, after V lost 3 bases and J lost 3 bases. The CDR3 covers 15 residues. CDR1 and CDR2 from the germline V gene are LNHDA and SQIVND (reference sequence). CDR3 region: CASSIGTGDFYEQYF. The CDR3 DNA follows: TGTGCCAGTAGTATCGGGACAGGGGATTTCTACGAGCAGTACTTC.

The rearrangement joins TRBV18 to TRBJ2-7; the D gene is possibly TRBD1 (5 bases). V gave up 6 bases and J gave up 5 bases, with 17 bases separating them. Germline CDR1 is KGHSH and CDR2 is LQKENI. The CDR3 length is 14 residues. The CDR3 DNA sequence: TGTGCCAGCTCCGTTACAGGTACTCCCGACGAGCAGTACTTC. This translates into CASSVTGTPDEQYF.

The chain's CDR3 is CASSPRQDRYEQYF. CDR3 nucleotides: TGTGCCAGCAGCCCTAGACAGGACCGCTACGAGCAGTACTTC. This chain uses TRBV27 with TRBJ2-7, with D perhaps matching TRBD1 (6 bases). V lost 6 bases and J 3 bases, leaving 15 bases between the germline ends. This CDR3 has 14 amino acids. CDR1 is MNHEY and CDR2 is SMNVEV in the germline V gene (reference sequence).

V and J are TRBV7-8 and TRBJ1-4, with D possibly matching TRBD1 (5 bases). CDR3 length: 17 residues. The V end was cut by 8 bases, the J end by 0 bases, with 19 bases between. Germline values: CDR1 SGHVS, CDR2 FQNEAQ. The CDR3 here is CASGPHGGLSTNEKLFF. The CDR3 coding sequence is TGTGCCAGCGGCCCCCATGGGGGACTTTCAACTAATGAAAAACTGTTTTTT.

CDR3 region: CASSYLPGQGNQPQHF. The CDR3 DNA reads TGTGCCAGCAGTTACCTACCTGGACAGGGCAATCAGCCCCAGCATTTT. The V and J genes are TRBV6-2 or TRBV6-3 and TRBJ1-5, with 7 bases identical to TRBD1. CDR1 MNHEY and CDR2 SVGEGT come from the germline V gene. With V trimmed by 2 bases and J by 2 bases, 6 bases remained unmatched. The CDR3 spans 16 residues.

This rearrangement joins TRBV5-1 to TRBJ2-1; 7 bases align to TRBD1. The V segment lost 4 bases and the J segment 4 bases; nucleotides outside the gene matches: 11. Germline V gives CDR1 SGHRS, CDR2 YFSETQ. The CDR3 consists of 16 residues. The CDR3 DNA is TGCGCCAGCAGCCTAAAGGCGACAGGGACGTACAATGAGCAGTTCTTC. Encoded protein: CASSLKATGTYNEQFF.

V usage is TRBV7-2 and J usage is TRBJ2-3, with 8 bases matching TRBD2. CDR1 and CDR2 from the germline V gene are SGHTA and FQGNSA. The CDR3 runs to 16 residues. V lost 4 bases and J lost 1; bases outside the gene matches: 7. CDR3 loop: CASSSFSGARTDTQYF. In DNA form, the CDR3 reads TGTGCCAGCAGCTCATTTAGCGGGGCACGCACAGATACGCAGTATTTT.

Note on this clone: The junction departs from germline at one end; a sequencing error may be responsible. This chain connects TRBV14 to TRBJ1-2, with D possibly TRBD1 on 6 matching bases. The germline CDR1 and CDR2 sequences are SGHDN and FVKESK. This CDR3 region has 16 residues. CDR3 in DNA: TGTGCCAGCAGCAAAGAACACGGGGGGCTGGCCTATGGCTACACCTTC. Translated, it gives CASSKEHGGLAYGYTF.

V is TRBV18 and J is TRBJ1-1, with no clear D. Per germline, CDR1 KGHSH and CDR2 LQKENI. The germline V and J ends were trimmed by 3 bases and 2 bases, with 7 bases remaining between them. This CDR3 contains 13 residues. The CDR3: CASSPNRNTEAFF. Written as DNA, the CDR3 is TGTGCCAGCTCACCGAACAGAAACACTGAAGCTTTCTTT.

This chain joins TRBV10-1 and TRBJ2-1; TRBD2 agrees at 10 bases. From germline, CDR1 is WNHNN and CDR2 SYGVQD (reference sequence). The J segment lost 5 bases and the V segment lost 6 bases, leaving 16 bases of the junction unmatched. The CDR3 has 18 amino acids. CDR3 in amino acids: CASSPPFRASGSNNEQFF. The CDR3, as DNA: TGCGCCAGCAGCCCCCCCTTTAGGGCTAGCGGGAGTAACAATGAGCAGTTCTTC.

The chain is built from TRBV19 and TRBJ2-7; 7 positions match TRBD1. The V gene end was trimmed by 3 bases and the J gene end by 0 bases; junction bases not matched to a gene: 8. CDR3 length equals 16 residues. Per the germline V gene, CDR1 is LNHDA and CDR2 is SQIVND (reference sequence). CDR3: CASSIVRGLYSYEQYF. The CDR3 DNA reads TGTGCCAGTAGTATCGTTAGGGGGCTTTACTCCTACGAGCAGTACTTC.

CDR3 residues: CASSQVILAGVLAGELFF. The CDR3 bases are TGTGCCAGCAGCCAAGTAATTCTAGCGGGAGTATTGGCCGGGGAGCTGTTTTTT. The chain couples TRBV3-1 (or the pseudogene TRBV3-2) to TRBJ2-2, with 10 positions matching TRBD2. CDR1 is LGHDT and CDR2 is YNNKEL in the germline V gene (reference sequence). The trim removed 1 base at V and 6 bases at J, leaving 11 bases unmatched. The CDR3 runs to 18 residues.

The rearrangement joins TRBV11-2 to TRBJ1-1; D may be TRBD1 (5 bases). This CDR3 region has 15 residues. V shed 3 bases and J shed 1 base, with 12 bases lying between them. Germline V CDR1 and CDR2: SGHAT, FQNNGV. The CDR3 nucleotides read TGTGCCAGCAGCTTTGGTCGGCAGGGGAACACTGAAGCTTTCTTT. This sequence encodes CASSFGRQGNTEAFF.

The chain couples TRBV10-1 to TRBJ2-1, with D hard to call. Trimming cost V 4 bases and J 4 bases, with 5 bases left between them. In germline, CDR1 is WNHNN, CDR2 SYGVQD (reference sequence). The CDR3 consists of 12 residues. As DNA, the CDR3 is TGCGCCAGCAGTGGAGGATACAATGAGCAGTTCTTC. It is translated as CASSGGYNEQFF.

A few counts support this clone. The chain couples TRBV6-2 or TRBV6-3 to TRBJ2-3; TRBD2 might be the D (6 bases). This CDR3 has 15 amino acids. The germline gives CDR1 MNHEY, CDR2 SVGEGT. V gave up 3 bases and J gave up 5 bases, with 15 bases separating them. CDR3 nucleotide sequence: TGTGCCAGCAGTTATCCCCCGGGAGCGGGAGATACGCAGTATTTT. Protein product: CASSYPPGAGDTQYF.

The chain uses TRBV7-9 and TRBJ1-1; TRBD1 agrees at 12 bases. The CDR3 runs 16 residues. The germline V gene has CDR1 SEHNR and CDR2 FQNEAQ (reference sequence). The J segment lost 7 bases and the V segment lost 5 bases, leaving 11 bases of the junction unmatched. CDR3: CASSPPGQGASGEAFF. CDR3 coding DNA: TGTGCCAGCAGCCCTCCGGGACAGGGGGCATCGGGTGAAGCTTTCTTT.

This sequence joins TRBV7-9 and TRBJ1-2; D remains ambiguous. The V gene's germline CDR1 is SEHNR and CDR2 FQNEAQ (reference sequence). Trimming left V 4 bases short and J 3 bases short, with 9 bases between. The CDR3 consists of 13 residues. The CDR3 coding sequence is TGTGCCAGCAGCTCCCCCGCGGACTATGGCTACACCTTC. Translation gives CASSSPADYGYTF.

The rearrangement links TRBV7-9 to TRBJ2-2; 9 bases are shared with TRBD2. Germline-derived CDR1 and CDR2 are SEHNR and FQNEAQ (reference sequence). This CDR3 has 17 residues. V lost 4 bases, J lost 6 bases, and 12 bases stayed unmatched. The CDR3 spells CASSSNRGTSQPGELFF. The CDR3 coding sequence is TGTGCCAGCAGCTCAAACCGAGGGACTAGCCAGCCCGGGGAGCTGTTTTTT.